This record looks at one T cell receptor (beta chain) sequence and its context. Data came from immunoSEQ multiplex PCR; TCRdb stores just in-frame clones and leaves some out. Of some 110,000 clones listed, over 65% are singletons. Germline CDR1 and CDR2: SGHTA and FQGTGA. The CDR3 covers 22 residues. J gave up 2 bases and V 4 bases, and 25 bases lay outside the gene matches. These data belong to a study of blood T cell repertoires in COVID-19. Sequencing was performed on peripheral blood. V is TRBV7-3 and J is TRBJ2-4, with 8 bases fitting TRBD1. This sequence originates from a man in his sixties with acute or convalescent COVID-19. CDR3 amino acids: CASSSANPSGGYRAGTKNIQYF. The CDR3 coding sequence is TGTGCCAGCAGCTCGGCTAACCCATCAGGGGGCTATCGGGCCGGAACCAAAAACATTCAGTACTTC.